Here is one T cell receptor (beta chain) with its context. This clone occurred once. It has no known antigen specificity. The sample holds no much larger clone one base away, and base qualities are not on file. TCRbeta CDR3 regions were amplified from genomic DNA using the immunoSEQ Assay, a bias-controlled multiplex PCR. The paper's data handling went like this. The number of nucleated cells in each sample was estimated by amplification of reference gene primers within the assay. To quantify the absolute abundance of each unique TCRbeta CDR3 rearrangement, sequence reads were collapsed and filtered. For each sample, productive Simpson clonality was calculated as the square root of Simpson's diversity index over productive rearrangements. The immuneACCESS repertoire file appears here via TCRdb, limited to in-frame rearrangements. These files lack a portion of the clones; in checked studies, under half of the deficit traces to unresolved V genes, and the cause of the others is not known. That table furnishes V, J and clone size, whereas the DNA furnished D and trimming. Across this sample there are around 16,000 clones, with roughly 80% seen only once. Of the sample, roughly a tenth is held by the ten largest clones.

From a lookup of the germline V gene, CDR1 and CDR2 are SGHRS and YFSETQ. The CDR3 runs 13 amino acids, cysteine and phenylalanine included. The sequence is cut down to CDR3 DNA, 39 bases in frame from base 1. Trimming takes 5 bases from V and 6 bases from J, and the germline ends sit 14 bases apart. This entry comes from a study of blood T cell repertoires in COVID-19 (dated by TCRdb to 2020 to 2021). General notes on the study: Samples from collaborators originated in the United States, Italy and Spain and spanned both the acute and convalescent phases of COVID-19. Samples came from the ongoing ImmuneRACE study (first 160 participants) plus 1,254 subjects from 6 global collaborators. The prospective study material was composed of cDNA or gDNA derived from T cells, B-cell-depleted T cells, or PBMCs. The repertoires were released in a freely available public database meant as a resource for research on the immune response to SARS-CoV-2. HLA class I and class II types, where available, came from metadata supplied by the sample provider rather than from assay-based typing. Nearly every sample came with metadata listing a de-identified subject ID, COVID-19 status, age in years and sex. The dataset comprised deeply sampled blood TCRbeta repertoires from subjects exposed to, actively infected with, or recovered from COVID-19.

General findings and caveats noted by the study authors: The amount of clinical and demographic metadata varied by source and participant and was provided uncurated.

Each collaborating institution followed its own protocols to collect whole blood in K2EDTA tubes. For TCRbeta analysis, collaborators shipped samples in one of three forms: frozen whole blood, isolated PBMCs, or DNA extracted from either of those sample types. The receptor comes from a human donor in a cohort sampled during active COVID-19. The sample was peripheral blood. The chain is made from TRBV5-1 and TRBJ1-1; 6 matching bases give a weak D call of TRBD1. DNA sequence: TGCGCCAGCAGGTATCAGGGGAGCCCTGAAGCTTTCTTT. This is translated as CASRYQGSPEAFF.